A single sample is the source of the 19 T cell receptor beta chains below, sequenced in a study of read filtering for tumor transcriptome and immune sequencing. From roughly 0.4 ug of RNA, a library with molecular barcoded alpha/delta and beta/gamma adaptors was made. TCRdb recomputed calls from the reads with MiXCR, one row per CDR3 protein. The repertoire holds 48,000 or so distinct CDR3 sequences, with roughly a fifth as singletons. The sequencing input was a population of CD138-negative cells sorted from bone marrow. These receptors all stem from a donor older than 35 with multiple myeloma.

The chain employs TRBV4-3 and TRBJ2-2; 7 nucleotides agree with TRBD2. The CDR3 is 14 residues long. Looked up from germline, CDR1 is LGHNA and CDR2 is YSLEER. V lost 6 bases to trimming and J lost 6 bases; unmatched junction nucleotides: 7. CDR3 residues: CASRGGSGAGELFF. CDR3 DNA sequence: TGCGCCAGCAGGGGCGGGAGCGGGGCCGGGGAGCTGTTTTTT.

The chain joins TRBV7-2 to TRBJ1-1; D not resolved. Deletions cut 2 bases from V and 0 bases from J, with 16 bases between. This CDR3 comprises 17 residues. Germline V gene lookup returns CDR1 SGHTA and CDR2 FQGNSA. The chain's CDR3 is CASSLTPPNRMNTEAFF. CDR3 DNA sequence: TGTGCCAGCAGCTTAACACCCCCAAACCGCATGAACACTGAAGCTTTCTTT.

This clonotype appeared many times. The chain is built from TRBV7-9 and TRBJ2-3, with 7 nucleotides matching TRBD2. Germline CDR1 and CDR2: SEHNR and FQNEAQ (reference sequence). J lost 3 bases, V lost 3 bases, and 6 bases had no gene match. The CDR3 consists of 15 residues. The CDR3 loop reads CASSLASGYTDTQYF. CDR3 DNA: TGTGCCAGCAGCTTGGCTAGCGGTTATACAGATACGCAGTATTTT.

This clonotype was picked up many times. The chain combines TRBV6-2 or TRBV6-3 with TRBJ2-3, with 7 bases fitting TRBD2. The germline V gene has CDR1 MNHEY and CDR2 SVGEGT. The junction had 5 bases not matched to a gene; V was cut back by 2 bases and J by 3 bases. CDR3 length: 15 amino acids. The CDR3: CASSYRRERTDTQYF. CDR3 DNA: TGTGCCAGCAGTTACCGGCGGGAGAGGACAGATACGCAGTATTTT.

This clonotype was seen only a few times. The gene calls are TRBV20-1 and TRBJ2-2; tentatively, D is TRBD1 (6 bases). Between the trimmed V and J ends, which lost 1 base and 4 bases, there was a span of 10 bases. The CDR3 sequence is 14 residues long. Per the germline V gene, CDR1 is DFQATT and CDR2 is SNEGSKA (reference sequence). CDR3 loop: CSARVLGGTGELFF. The CDR3 nucleotides are TGCAGTGCTAGAGTACTAGGGGGCACCGGGGAGCTGTTTTTT.

Many counts were recorded for this clonotype. V usage is TRBV29-1 and J usage is TRBJ2-2, with TRBD1 matching 7 bases. Germline V CDR1 and CDR2: SQVTM, ANQGSEA. The CDR3 consists of 13 residues. V was pared by 4 bases and J by 7 bases, with 6 bases of the junction left unmatched. DNA for the CDR3: TGCAGCGTTGGCGACAGGGCAGGCGGGGAGCTGTTTTTT. Protein sequence: CSVGDRAGGELFF.

A remark on this clonotype: A much larger clone differs from this one at a single base, so this may be a read error. Because the CDR3 is missing its conserved closing phenylalanine or tryptophan, this is likely a read error. This chain connects TRBV29-1 to TRBJ1-2; the D is unclear. V gave up 4 bases and J gave up 5 bases, with 8 bases separating them. This CDR3 spans 11 amino acids. Germline V gives CDR1 SQVTM, CDR2 ANQGSEA. CDR3 in DNA: TGCAGCGTTGGTGGGGAATATGGCTACACCCTC. Protein: CSVGGEYGYTL.

This clonotype was observed at least ten times. The J gene is TRBJ2-7, the V gene TRBV29-1, with D possibly being TRBD2 (6 bases). CDR1 and CDR2 (germline): SQVTM, ANQGSEA. With 6 bases removed from V and 2 bases from J, the gap between germline ends came to 17 bases. The CDR3 spans 14 residues. The CDR3 DNA reads as TGCAGCGTCACGAATCGGGAGCTAGCCTACGAGCAGTACTTC. This encodes CSVTNRELAYEQYF.

This clonotype appeared many times. The chain links TRBV20-1 to TRBJ2-2; 13 nucleotides agree with TRBD2. The CDR3 length is 18 residues. Trimming at V came to 6 bases and at J to 1 base, leaving 11 bases not matched to a gene. Germline values: CDR1 DFQATT, CDR2 SNEGSKA (reference sequence). CDR3: CSARPLAGGRRNTGELFF. The CDR3 bases are TGCAGTGCAAGACCACTAGCGGGAGGGCGAAGGAACACCGGGGAGCTGTTTTTT.

This clonotype was picked up many times. The chain recombines TRBV6-2 or TRBV6-3 with TRBJ2-1; D unresolved. CDR1 and CDR2 from the germline V gene are MNHEY and SVGEGT. The CDR3 covers 16 residues. V was shortened by 2 bases and J by 2 bases, with 13 bases between the two germline ends. This CDR3 is CASSYVLGTPYNEQFF. The CDR3 DNA is TGTGCCAGCAGTTACGTCTTAGGAACGCCCTACAATGAGCAGTTCTTC.

The rearrangement links TRBV15 to TRBJ2-5; 7 nucleotides match TRBD1. The germline gives CDR1 LNHNV, CDR2 YYDKDF (reference sequence). The V segment lost 0 bases and the J segment 6 bases; nucleotides outside the gene matches: 7. CDR3 length equals 15 residues. The CDR3 region has the DNA TGTGCCACCAGCAGAGATCTAGGGGGCGAAAAGACCCAGTACTTC. It codes for CATSRDLGGEKTQYF.

V and J are TRBV5-6 and TRBJ1-2; 8 nucleotides match TRBD1. CDR3 length: 17 amino acids. The germline gives CDR1 SGHDT, CDR2 YYEEEE. Trimming cost V 4 bases and J 4 bases; bases outside gene matches: 15. The CDR3: CASSLPGTGSTSYGYTF. CDR3 nucleotides: TGTGCCAGCAGCCTCCCCGGGACAGGCTCAACCAGCTATGGCTACACCTTC.

This clonotype has at least ten counts. This chain connects TRBV12-3 or TRBV12-4 to TRBJ2-1; D is unclear. V lost 1 base and J lost 7, with 2 bases in between. CDR3 length equals 11 residues. This CDR3 reads CASSLENEQFF. DNA of the CDR3: TGTGCCAGCAGTTTAGAGAATGAGCAGTTCTTC.

This clonotype was seen many times. The V call is TRBV18, the J call TRBJ2-5; no definite D call. The ends were cut back, 8 bases at V and 1 base at J, with 11 bases in the middle. The CDR3 covers 13 residues. Germline V gene data show CDR1 as KGHSH and CDR2 as LQKENI. CDR3 sequence reads: CASSPRTQETQYF. The CDR3 bases are TGTGCCAGCAGCCCCCGGACCCAAGAGACCCAGTACTTC.

This clonotype was observed many times. This chain uses TRBV14 with TRBJ2-5, with 11 bases aligning to TRBD2. The trim removed 4 bases at V and 2 bases at J, leaving 3 bases unmatched. Germline V gene sequence: CDR1 SGHDN, CDR2 FVKESK. The CDR3 runs to 15 residues. CDR3 loop: CASSRRLAGQETQYF. As DNA, the CDR3 is TGTGCCAGCAGCCGTAGACTAGCGGGGCAAGAGACCCAGTACTTC.

At least ten counts were recorded for this clonotype. This chain uses TRBV12-3 or TRBV12-4 with TRBJ1-5; TRBD1 matches 7 bases. V lost 6 bases and J lost 7; bases outside the gene matches: 9. The CDR3 length is 14 residues. The CDR3 spells CASSPTGAGQPQHF. In DNA, the CDR3 is TGTGCCAGCAGCCCCACAGGGGCCGGCCAGCCCCAGCATTTT.

The V call is TRBV19, the J call TRBJ2-2; D is unresolved. Trimming removed 5 bases from V and 6 bases from J, with 7 bases in between. The V gene's germline CDR1 is LNHDA and CDR2 SQIVND (reference sequence). This CDR3 comprises 12 residues. Here the CDR3 reads CASSVPAGELFF. Written as DNA, the CDR3 is TGTGCCAGTAGTGTCCCCGCCGGGGAGCTGTTTTTT.

This clonotype was counted many times. The J gene is TRBJ1-2, the V gene TRBV5-5; no definite D call. Trimming removed 0 bases at V and 5 bases at J, with 8 bases between. The germline gives CDR1 SGHKS, CDR2 YYEKEE (reference sequence). The CDR3 covers 13 residues. CDR3 coding DNA: TGTGCCAGCAGCTTGGACCGAAGGTATGGCTACACCTTC. Its protein product is CASSLDRRYGYTF.

The chain couples TRBV18 to TRBJ2-6, with 9 positions matching TRBD1. CDR1 is KGHSH and CDR2 is LQKENI in the germline V gene. V dropped 1 base and J dropped 1; count of bases not matched to a gene: 5. CDR3 length: 18 residues. CDR3 DNA sequence: TGTGCCAGCTCACCACGCTTGGGACAGGGATCTGGGGCCAACGTCCTGACTTTC. Translating it yields CASSPRLGQGSGANVLTF.